The 30 T cell receptor beta chains reported below all come from one sample, sequenced in a study of T cells in Graves' hyperthyroidism and ophthalmopathy (dated by TCRdb to about 2019). Library preparation used multiplex PCR. This sample was sequenced with an Illumina HiSeq 2000. TCR beta CDR3 regions were amplified from RNA transcripts. A first-round RT-PCR of the TCR CDR3 used the HTBI primer set with the Qiagen OneStep RT-PCR kit. TCRdb reran the public reads through fastp at Q25 and MiXCR, keeping productive beta chains. CDR3 protein sequences are deduplicated, and each keeps its most common genes and DNA. A total of about 500,000 distinct CDR3 sequences appear in this sample, about a sixth of them only once. Roughly 18% of the sample is taken by the ten largest. The sample consisted of blood. The receptors come from a woman aged 18-29 years with Graves' hyperthyroidism.

The chain couples TRBV7-2 to TRBJ2-5, with 14 bases lining up with TRBD2. J gave up 0 bases and V 1 base, and 4 bases lay outside the gene matches. The CDR3 runs to 18 residues. The germline CDR1 and CDR2 sequences are SGHTA and FQGNSA. CDR3 sequence (DNA): TGTGCCAGCAGCTTAGTGCGACTAGCGGGAGGGAACCAAGAGACCCAGTACTTC. Translation gives CASSLVRLAGGNQETQYF.

This chain connects TRBV2 to TRBJ1-2; D call uncertain. Between the trimmed V and J ends, which lost 7 bases and 3 bases, there was a span of 18 bases. The germline CDR1 and CDR2 sequences are SNHLY and FYNNEI. The CDR3 runs 15 residues. The DNA for the CDR3 is TGTGCCAGCAATCGCGGTGCGATTTCGGACTATGGCTACACCTTC. It codes for CASNRGAISDYGYTF.

This clonotype was recorded at least ten times. The chain links TRBV12-3 or TRBV12-4 to TRBJ2-1; 9 positions agree with TRBD2. The length of the CDR3 is 15 residues. V was pared by 7 bases and J by 6 bases, with 10 bases of the junction left unmatched. The CDR3 DNA reads TGTGCCAGCACCCAAGCCTCGCGGGAGGGCAATGAGCAGTTCTTC. Translating it yields CASTQASREGNEQFF.

This clonotype was seen at least ten times. This chain joins TRBV3-1 and TRBJ2-7; TRBD2 is a possible D gene (6 bases). The CDR3 length is 13 residues. Germline CDR1 reads LGHDT; CDR2 reads YNNKEL (reference sequence). The V end lost 3 bases, the J end lost 3 bases, and 9 bases lay between the germline ends. The CDR3 loop reads CASSHQTSYEQYF. CDR3 nucleotide sequence: TGTGCCAGCAGCCACCAGACTAGCTACGAGCAGTACTTC.

This clonotype was found many times. The chain uses TRBV20-1 and TRBJ2-1; TRBD2 agrees at 14 bases. Germline V lookup: CDR1 DFQATT, CDR2 SNEGSKA (reference sequence). V dropped 3 bases and J dropped 3; count of bases not matched to a gene: 19. This CDR3 region has 21 residues. The CDR3 region has the DNA TGCAGTGCTAGCAAGGTGGTTTTGGGACTAGCGGGAGCTCTACGCTACAATGAGCAGTTCTTC. Translated: CSASKVVLGLAGALRYNEQFF.

V is TRBV10-3 and J is TRBJ2-5, with TRBD1 matching over 7 bases. The trim removed 0 bases at V and 5 bases at J, leaving 6 bases unmatched. From germline, CDR1 is ENHRY and CDR2 SYGVKD. The CDR3 covers 15 residues. DNA of the CDR3: TGTGCCATCAGTGAGTCGTCGCAGGGGGAGGAGACCCAGTACTTC. It is translated as CAISESSQGEETQYF.

This clonotype has ten or more counts. CDR3 sequence: CASSLEGRDAEAFF. The CDR3 bases are TGTGCCAGCAGCTTGGAGGGTAGAGACGCTGAAGCTTTCTTT. This sequence joins TRBV7-8 and TRBJ1-1; D is undetermined. The CDR3 length is 14 residues. V gave up 3 bases and J gave up 6 bases, with 14 bases separating them. From germline, CDR1 is SGHVS and CDR2 FQNEAQ.

There are many counts of this clonotype. The chain has TRBV7-2 and TRBJ2-3, with 12 bases lining up with TRBD2. V was pared by 2 bases and J by 1 base, with 7 bases of the junction left unmatched. The V gene's germline CDR1 is SGHTA and CDR2 FQGNSA. This CDR3 has 18 residues. CDR3 region: CASSLPLAGGPGTDTQYF. Here the CDR3 DNA reads TGTGCCAGCAGCTTACCTCTAGCGGGGGGGCCAGGCACAGATACGCAGTATTTT. Combining the CDR3 with reference TRBV7-2 and TRBJ2-3 gives the whole variable domain GAGVSQSPSNKVTEKGKDVELRCDPISGHTALYWYRQSLGQGLEFLIYFQGNSAPDKSGLPSDRFSAERTGGSVSTLTIQRTQQEDSAVYLCASSLPLAGGPGTDTQYFGPGTRLTVL.

With respect to this clonotype: The germline gene is not matched at one end of the junction; a read error may be the cause. In DNA, the CDR3 is TGTGCCAGCAGCCCCGTCTTTGTGGGACTTCAACCCGTCGTCCCCAATAAGCAGTTCTTC. The encoded protein is CASSPVFVGLQPVVPNKQFF. V usage is TRBV12-3 or TRBV12-4 and J usage is TRBJ2-1, with D tentatively TRBD2 (6 bases). The CDR3 consists of 20 residues.

This rearrangement joins TRBV29-1 to TRBJ2-4; TRBD1 agrees at 12 bases. The length of the CDR3 is 14 residues. CDR1 and CDR2 from the germline V gene are SQVTM and ANQGSEA. With 4 bases clipped from V and 6 bases from J, the junction kept 4 bases outside the gene matches. CDR3 coding DNA: TGCAGCGTTGCCTCGGGACAGGGGGCAAACATTCAGTACTTC. Protein product: CSVASGQGANIQYF.

This clonotype was recorded at least ten times. J is TRBJ1-2 and V is TRBV12-3 or TRBV12-4; TRBD1 is a possible D gene (6 bases). Trimming cost V 2 bases and J 1 base, with 14 bases left between them. The CDR3 is 16 amino acids. CDR3 sequence: CASSLTGGSGNYGYTF. Written as DNA, the CDR3 is TGTGCCAGCAGTTTAACCGGGGGCTCTGGTAACTATGGCTACACCTTC.

This clonotype was seen only a few times. V is TRBV9 and J is TRBJ2-1; no reliable D call. Trimming removed 4 bases at V and 2 bases at J, with 7 bases between. This CDR3 region has 13 residues. Looked up from germline, CDR1 is SGDLS and CDR2 is YYNGEE. This CDR3 reads CASSSRTYNEQFF. In nucleotides, the CDR3 is TGTGCCAGCAGCTCTAGGACCTACAATGAGCAGTTCTTC.

This clonotype has ten or more counts. V and J are TRBV20-1 and TRBJ2-1; no firm D call. Per germline, CDR1 DFQATT and CDR2 SNEGSKA (reference sequence). Trimming pared 4 bases from V and 2 bases from J, leaving 15 bases between. The CDR3 sequence is 15 residues long. In nucleotides, the CDR3 is TGCAGTGCTAACCCCGGGCTGCGCCCCTACAATGAGCAGTTCTTC. Its protein is CSANPGLRPYNEQFF.

This clonotype was detected only a few times. The rearrangement uses TRBV6-1 and TRBJ2-7, with 7 nucleotides matching TRBD2. Germline trimming cut 4 bases from V and 2 bases from J; bases unmatched to any gene: 5. CDR3 length: 14 amino acids. Looked up from germline, CDR1 is MNHNS and CDR2 is SASEGT. CDR3 nucleotides: TGTGCCAGCAGTGGCGGGGGATTGGCCTACGAGCAGTACTTC. It is translated as CASSGGGLAYEQYF.

This clonotype appeared many times. V is TRBV29-1 and J is TRBJ2-1; D is perhaps TRBD2 (6 bases). From germline, CDR1 is SQVTM and CDR2 ANQGSEA. The CDR3 spans 13 residues. V was pared by 5 bases and J by 4 bases, with 12 bases between. Written as DNA, the CDR3 is TGCAGCGTTCGTAGCGGCCTTTACAATGAGCAGTTCTTC. Its protein product is CSVRSGLYNEQFF.

This clonotype was counted a few times. The chain has TRBV24-1 and TRBJ2-5; D uncertain. The CDR3 is 14 residues long. V was pared by 3 bases and J by 5 bases, with 12 bases between. CDR1 is KGHDR and CDR2 is SFDVKD in the germline V gene. CDR3 loop: CATSDVKWGETQYF. The CDR3 region has the DNA TGTGCCACCAGTGATGTAAAATGGGGTGAGACCCAGTACTTC.

A remark on this clonotype: One end of the junction fails to match germline, which may point to a read error. The chain employs TRBV13 and TRBJ2-2; D is perhaps TRBD1 (6 bases). CDR3 size: 15 residues. Germline CDR1 PRHDT, CDR2 FYEKMQ (reference sequence). Written as DNA, the CDR3 is TGTGTCAGCAGCCTACAGGGTGGAAGCACCGGGGAGCTGTTTTTT. It codes for CVSSLQGGSTGELFF. Full variable domain (outside the CDR3, taken from reference TRBV13 and TRBJ2-2): AAGVIQSPRHLIKEKRETATLKCYPIPRHDTVYWYQQGPGQDPQFLISFYEKMQSDKGSIPDRFSAQQFSDYHSELNMSSLELGDSALYFCVSSLQGGSTGELFFGEGSRLTVL.

This rearrangement joins TRBV3-1 to TRBJ2-1; possibly TRBD1 or TRBD2 for D (7 bases each). CDR1 and CDR2 (germline): LGHDT, YNNKEL (reference sequence). This CDR3 spans 18 amino acids. V was shortened by 6 bases and J by 4 bases, with 25 bases between the two germline ends. The CDR3: CASRPSLRGTAGYNEQFF. For the CDR3, the DNA is TGTGCCAGCAGACCCTCCCTCCGGGGGACAGCGGGATACAATGAGCAGTTCTTC.

This clonotype was recorded at least ten times. The CDR3 sequence: CASSQPSGQGAGELFF. The CDR3, as DNA: TGTGCCAGCAGCCAACCCTCGGGACAGGGGGCCGGGGAGCTGTTTTTT. V and J are TRBV3-1 and TRBJ2-2, with 11 nucleotides matching TRBD1. Per germline, CDR1 LGHDT and CDR2 YNNKEL (reference sequence). This CDR3 spans 16 amino acids. The V and J ends lost 2 bases and 6 bases, in that order; junction bases with no gene match: 5.

In its sample, this clonotype was seen many times. The chain joins TRBV29-1 to TRBJ2-7; 9 bases line up with TRBD2. The CDR3 is 13 residues long. V shed 4 bases and J 6 bases; nucleotides not matched to a gene: 7. The germline gives CDR1 SQVTM, CDR2 ANQGSEA. The chain's CDR3 is CSVGLAGSLEQYF. CDR3 sequence (DNA): TGCAGCGTTGGTCTAGCGGGGTCTCTCGAGCAGTACTTC.

This clonotype came up many times. This chain uses TRBV12-3 or TRBV12-4 with TRBJ2-7; 8 nucleotides match TRBD1. With V trimmed by 3 bases and J by 3 bases, 7 bases remained unmatched. The CDR3 has 15 amino acids. The CDR3 region is CASSFSDREVYEQYF. CDR3 bases: TGTGCCAGCAGTTTCTCGGACAGGGAGGTCTACGAGCAGTACTTC.

This clonotype has a count of ten or more. V gene TRBV7-9 combines with J gene TRBJ2-5, with a possible D match to TRBD2 (6 bases). This CDR3 contains 14 residues. The germline V gene has CDR1 SEHNR and CDR2 FQNEAQ (reference sequence). V lost 5 bases, J lost 4 bases, and 14 bases lay in between. The CDR3 DNA follows: TGTGCCAGCAGCCGTTACGCAGCGGGAGAGACCCAGTACTTC. This translates into CASSRYAAGETQYF.

The rearrangement links TRBV18 to TRBJ2-5, with D maybe TRBD1 (7 bases). In germline, CDR1 is KGHSH, CDR2 LQKENI. V was trimmed by 4 bases and J by 4 bases, leaving 19 bases between them. CDR3 length: 16 amino acids. The CDR3, as DNA: TGTGCCAGCTCACGCGGCTTCGGAGGGGGCCGAGAGACCCAGTACTTC. Translating it yields CASSRGFGGGRETQYF.

This clonotype was counted at least ten times. CDR3 sequence reads: CASSYSATRPQHF. CDR3 DNA: TGTGCCAGCAGTTACTCCGCCACAAGGCCCCAGCATTTT. V usage is TRBV6-2 or TRBV6-3 and J usage is TRBJ1-5; D remains ambiguous. CDR3 size: 13 residues. Deletions cut 0 bases from V and 9 bases from J, with 9 bases between. Germline-derived CDR1 and CDR2 are MNHEY and SVGEGT.

CDR3 protein: CSARLGQGHYGYTF. In nucleotides, the CDR3 is TGCAGCGCGAGACTGGGACAGGGGCACTATGGCTACACCTTC. This chain joins TRBV29-1 and TRBJ1-2; 10 bases are a match to TRBD1. Per germline, CDR1 SQVTM and CDR2 ANQGSEA. V gave up 7 bases and J gave up 3 bases; unmatched junction bases: 8. The CDR3 runs 14 residues.

This clonotype has just a few counts. The V gene is TRBV29-1, the J gene TRBJ2-5, with TRBD1 as a possible D gene (6 bases). CDR3 length: 12 residues. Per germline, CDR1 SQVTM and CDR2 ANQGSEA. V was shortened by 6 bases and J by 2 bases, with 10 bases between the two germline ends. CDR3 region: CSVAQGQETQYF. CDR3 DNA: TGCAGCGTGGCACAGGGTCAAGAGACCCAGTACTTC.

This clonotype was counted many times. The genes are TRBV18 and TRBJ2-5, with D perhaps matching TRBD1 or TRBD2 (7 bases each). The germline CDR1 and CDR2 sequences are KGHSH and LQKENI. Trimming took 6 bases from V and 9 from J, leaving 17 bases between them. The CDR3 runs 13 residues. CDR3 loop: CASSPGGASPQYF. The CDR3 DNA sequence: TGTGCCAGCTCCCCAGGGGGGGCATCGCCCCAGTACTTC. Based on the CDR3 plus reference TRBV18 and TRBJ2-5, the full variable domain is NAGVMQNPRHLVRRRGQEARLRCSPMKGHSHVYWYRQLPEEGLKFMVYLQKENIIDESGMPKERFSAEFPKEGPSILRIQQVVRGDSAAYFCASSPGGASPQYFGPGTRLLVL.

The rearrangement joins TRBV12-3 or TRBV12-4 to TRBJ1-5, with a tentative D call TRBD1 (6 bases). This CDR3 is 17 amino acids long. V was cut by 6 bases and J by 4 bases, with 22 bases left in between. The CDR3 DNA sequence: TGTGCCAGCAGCCATCACAGGGTCGGGCTAGGGAATCAGCCCCAGCATTTT. It is translated as CASSHHRVGLGNQPQHF.

Comment on this clonotype: One base away lies a much larger clone, so this may be a sequencing read error. In DNA form, the CDR3 reads TGTGCCAGCAGCTTCGTGCCTAGCGGATACAATGAGCAGTACTTC. Its protein product is CASSFVPSGYNEQYF. The rearrangement joins TRBV7-7 to TRBJ2-1; 7 nucleotides align to TRBD2. The J call may be wrong; the DNA end is better matched by TRBJ2-7. CDR3 length: 15 residues. The V gene's germline CDR1 is SSHAT and CDR2 FNYEAQ (reference sequence).

There are a few counts of this clonotype. The CDR3 region is CASSPPDRGSNQPQHF. The CDR3 nucleotides are TGTGCCAGCAGTCCACCGGACAGGGGTAGCAATCAGCCCCAGCATTTT. V usage is TRBV28 and J usage is TRBJ1-5, with TRBD1 matching 9 bases. The CDR3 extends over 16 amino acids. The V segment lost 5 bases and the J segment 0 bases; nucleotides outside the gene matches: 5. Germline CDR1 and CDR2: MDHEN and SYDVKM.